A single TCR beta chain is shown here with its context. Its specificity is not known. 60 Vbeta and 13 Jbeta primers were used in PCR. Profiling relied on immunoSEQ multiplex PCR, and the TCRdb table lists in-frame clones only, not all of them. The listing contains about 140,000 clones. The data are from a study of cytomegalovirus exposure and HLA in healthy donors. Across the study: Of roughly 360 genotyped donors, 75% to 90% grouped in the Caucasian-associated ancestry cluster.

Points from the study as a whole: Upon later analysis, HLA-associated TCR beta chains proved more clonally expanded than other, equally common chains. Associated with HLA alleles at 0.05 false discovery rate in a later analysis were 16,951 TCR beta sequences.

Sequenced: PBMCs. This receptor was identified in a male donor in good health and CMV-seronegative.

The DNA for the CDR3 is TGTGCCAGCATCCGGGACAGGGGTTATAACTATGGCTACACCTTC. Translation: CASIRDRGYNYGYTF. J is TRBJ1-2 and V is TRBV5-5; TRBD1 agrees at 10 bases. After removal of 6 bases from V and 1 base from J, the junction contained 6 bases not matched to a gene. CDR1 is SGHKS, CDR2 YYEKEE, per germline (reference sequence). CDR3 length equals 15 residues.